The 31 T cell receptor beta chains reported below all come from one sample, sequenced in a study of OX40 agonist ivuxolimab in advanced cancers. The repertoire was sequenced with immunoSEQ multiplex PCR; TCRdb's copy has only in-frame clones and lacks some. Here the sample spans approximately 58,000 clones, around 93% being singletons. This specimen was CD4+ or CD8+ T cells sorted from blood, taken in a trial of the OX40 agonist ivuxolimab. Receptor source: an adult with an advanced solid tumor such as melanoma, head and neck, liver or kidney cancer.

The rearrangement links TRBV7-2 to TRBJ1-3, with D possibly TRBD1 on 6 matching bases. Trimming removed 5 bases at V and 6 bases at J, with 8 bases between. The CDR3 loop spans 12 amino acids. The germline V gene encodes CDR1 SGHTA and CDR2 FQGNSA. Written as DNA, the CDR3 is TGTGCCAGCAGCGCAGGGGAAAACACCATATATTTT. Its translation: CASSAGENTIYF.

The V and J genes are TRBV6-6 and TRBJ1-1; the D is unclear. Germline V gene lookup returns CDR1 MNHNY and CDR2 SVGAGI (reference sequence). The CDR3 runs to 11 residues. V gave up 7 bases and J gave up 3 bases, with 6 bases separating them. DNA for the CDR3: TGTGCCAGCATGGAGTACACTGAAGCTTTCTTT. Residues: CASMEYTEAFF.

V is TRBV2 and J is TRBJ1-1; a possible D gene is TRBD1 (5 bases). The CDR3 sequence is 14 residues long. Germline CDR1 and CDR2: SNHLY and FYNNEI. V lost 3 bases and J lost 2, with 10 bases in between. The CDR3 bases are TGTGCCAGCAGTGAGGGGGGTAAAAACACTGAAGCTTTCTTT. Protein sequence: CASSEGGKNTEAFF.

This chain connects TRBV13 to TRBJ2-3, with D perhaps TRBD1 or TRBD2 (5 bases each). This CDR3 spans 16 amino acids. Trimming left V 2 bases short and J 3 bases short, with 15 bases between. The germline CDR1 and CDR2 sequences are PRHDT and FYEKMQ (reference sequence). CDR3 coding DNA: TGTGCCAGCAGCTTACGGGACGGGCTTGGGACAGATACGCAGTATTTT. Translated, it gives CASSLRDGLGTDTQYF.

The chain employs TRBV14 and TRBJ2-7, with D hard to call. Trimming left V 0 bases short and J 6 bases short, with 18 bases between. This CDR3 region has 16 residues. Germline loops: CDR1 SGHDN, CDR2 FVKESK. The CDR3 DNA is TGTGCCAGCAGCCAAGATCCTTCCGGGCTGCCTGGCGAGCAGTACTTC. Residues: CASSQDPSGLPGEQYF.

The chain uses TRBV4-1 and TRBJ2-5, with 10 bases matching TRBD2. Trimming removed 1 base from V and 6 bases from J; junction bases left unmatched: 11. Germline V CDR1 and CDR2: MGHRA, YSYEKL. The CDR3 runs 17 residues. The CDR3 is CASSQGTPLAGEKTQYF. The CDR3 coding sequence is TGCGCCAGCAGCCAAGGTACCCCTCTAGCGGGAGAAAAGACCCAGTACTTC.

This sequence joins TRBV7-2 and TRBJ2-7, with D possibly being TRBD1 (6 bases). Per germline, CDR1 SGHTA and CDR2 FQGNSA. Trimming took off 2 bases at V and 2 bases at J, with 10 bases between the two ends. The CDR3 has 14 amino acids. The CDR3 coding sequence is TGTGCCAGCAGCTTAAGGGGGAGCCCCTACGAGCAGTACTTC. Translation: CASSLRGSPYEQYF.

This chain joins TRBV30 and TRBJ2-7, with 9 bases fitting TRBD1. J lost 3 bases, V lost 3 bases, and 3 bases had no gene match. The CDR3 is 13 amino acids. The germline gives CDR1 GTSNPN, CDR2 SVGIG (reference sequence). CDR3 nucleotide sequence: TGTGCCTGGAGCAGGGGACAGGGCTACGAGCAGTACTTC. Protein sequence: CAWSRGQGYEQYF.

The rearrangement links TRBV7-2 to TRBJ2-6; 7 bases align to TRBD1. The CDR3 contains 17 residues. CDR1 and CDR2 from the germline V gene are SGHTA and FQGNSA. V shed 5 bases and J 0 bases; nucleotides not matched to a gene: 7. CDR3 region: CASSGTGTASGANVLTF. The CDR3 bases are TGTGCCAGCAGCGGGACGGGGACAGCCTCTGGGGCCAACGTCCTGACTTTC.

This rearrangement joins TRBV10-1 to TRBJ2-2, with 8 bases fitting TRBD2. The trim removed 3 bases at V and 5 bases at J, leaving 5 bases unmatched. Germline V gives CDR1 WNHNN, CDR2 SYGVQD (reference sequence). CDR3 length: 15 residues. The CDR3 sequence is CASSDPGGRTGELFF. As DNA, the CDR3 is TGCGCCAGCAGTGATCCGGGGGGGCGAACCGGGGAGCTGTTTTTT.

The chain uses TRBV15 and TRBJ1-4, with D perhaps matching TRBD1 (6 bases). The CDR3 has 14 amino acids. The germline CDR1 and CDR2 sequences are LNHNV and YYDKDF (reference sequence). V was cut by 3 bases and J by 7 bases, with 12 bases left in between. CDR3 nucleotides: TGTGCCACCAGCAGGGACAGAGGAGTTGAAAAACTGTTTTTT. Protein: CATSRDRGVEKLFF.

This chain joins TRBV6-6 and TRBJ1-2; TRBD1 agrees at 9 bases. The CDR3 spans 15 residues. Looked up from germline, CDR1 is MNHNY and CDR2 is SVGAGI (reference sequence). V was clipped by 6 bases and J by 2 bases; unmatched bases: 7. The DNA for the CDR3 is TGTGCCAGCAGAACCGGGACAGGGTTGAACTATGGCTACACCTTC. Protein sequence: CASRTGTGLNYGYTF.

The chain uses TRBV5-5 and TRBJ2-7, with 9 bases lining up with TRBD1. Germline V CDR1 and CDR2: SGHKS, YYEKEE (reference sequence). The CDR3 totals 15 residues. V lost 0 bases, J lost 4 bases, and 5 bases stayed unmatched. This CDR3 reads CASSLVTGGLYEQYF. CDR3 nucleotides: TGTGCCAGCAGCTTGGTGACAGGGGGTCTTTACGAGCAGTACTTC.

This chain links TRBV7-2 with TRBJ2-5; unclear D gene. This CDR3 contains 14 residues. V was cut by 1 base and J by 5 bases, with 11 bases left in between. Germline V gene data show CDR1 as SGHTA and CDR2 as FQGNSA. CDR3 coding DNA: TGTGCCAGCAGCTTAGGGGGTCTTGTGGAGACCCAGTACTTC. As protein: CASSLGGLVETQYF.

This chain connects TRBV30 to TRBJ2-5; tentative D call: TRBD2 (6 bases). Germline loops: CDR1 GTSNPN, CDR2 SVGIG (reference sequence). Trimming took 5 bases from V and 5 from J, leaving 15 bases between them. This CDR3 contains 13 residues. The CDR3 spells CAWGETGVETQYF. The DNA for the CDR3 is TGTGCCTGGGGTGAAACGGGGGTGGAGACCCAGTACTTC.

This chain links TRBV7-2 with TRBJ2-7; the D gene could be TRBD1 or TRBD2 (6 bases each). The CDR3 covers 16 residues. The ends were cut back, 1 base at V and 2 bases at J, with 15 bases in the middle. Per germline, CDR1 SGHTA and CDR2 FQGNSA. CDR3: CASSLGGAPRPYEQYF. The CDR3 coding sequence is TGTGCCAGCAGCTTAGGGGGGGCCCCTCGCCCCTACGAGCAGTACTTC.

The V and J genes are TRBV5-5 and TRBJ1-5; weak D call: TRBD1 (5 bases). The CDR3 consists of 16 residues. CDR1 and CDR2 (germline): SGHKS, YYEKEE (reference sequence). V was pared by 0 bases and J by 5 bases, with 15 bases between. Written as DNA, the CDR3 is TGTGCCAGCAGCTTGGGAAGCGGGGGGGAATATCAGCCCCAGCATTTT. This gives the protein CASSLGSGGEYQPQHF.

This chain links TRBV4-1 with TRBJ2-5, with D perhaps TRBD2 (6 bases). V lost 10 bases and J 2 bases, leaving 17 bases between the germline ends. The CDR3 has 14 amino acids. Per germline, CDR1 MGHRA and CDR2 YSYEKL. Written as DNA, the CDR3 is TGCGCCACCTCTACGCACGGGGGACAAGAGACCCAGTACTTC. Amino acids: CATSTHGGQETQYF.

This chain links TRBV5-4 with TRBJ2-7; D is uncertain. Trimming removed 0 bases at V and 4 bases at J, with 5 bases between. This CDR3 has 12 residues. CDR1 SGHNT and CDR2 YYREEE come from the germline V gene (reference sequence). The CDR3 sequence: CASSLDAYEQYF. The CDR3 bases are TGTGCCAGCAGCTTGGACGCTTACGAGCAGTACTTC.

The chain joins TRBV18 to TRBJ2-5; TRBD2 is a possible D gene (7 bases). The ends were cut back, 3 bases at V and 6 bases at J, with 20 bases in the middle. Germline V gives CDR1 KGHSH, CDR2 LQKENI. The length of the CDR3 is 16 residues. CDR3 loop: CASSPLVRAGAKTQYF. The CDR3 nucleotides read TGTGCCAGCTCACCCCTGGTCAGGGCGGGGGCGAAGACCCAGTACTTC. The variable domain in full, with the rest retrieved from reference TRBV18 and TRBJ2-5, is NAGVMQNPRHLVRRRGQEARLRCSPMKGHSHVYWYRQLPEEGLKFMVYLQKENIIDESGMPKERFSAEFPKEGPSILRIQQVVRGDSAAYFCASSPLVRAGAKTQYFGPGTRLLVL.

This clone has only one observation. CDR3 loop: CASKGQGNYNEQFF. DNA for the CDR3: TGTGCCAGCAAAGGACAGGGCAACTACAATGAGCAGTTCTTC. The chain employs TRBV2 and TRBJ2-1, with 8 bases matching TRBD1. Germline V CDR1 and CDR2: SNHLY, FYNNEI. V lost 7 bases, J lost 3 bases, and 5 bases stayed unmatched. This CDR3 is built from 14 residues.

This chain joins TRBV6-6 and TRBJ1-2; tentative D call: TRBD1 (5 bases). Trimming removed 2 bases at V and 5 bases at J, with 18 bases between. From germline, CDR1 is MNHNY and CDR2 SVGAGI (reference sequence). CDR3 length: 16 residues. This CDR3 reads CASSYPDGRKGYGYTF. The CDR3 coding sequence is TGTGCCAGCAGTTACCCGGACGGGCGTAAGGGGTATGGCTACACCTTC.

This rearrangement joins TRBV10-3 to TRBJ2-5; D might be TRBD2 (5 bases). Trimming stripped 5 bases from V and 0 bases from J, with 13 bases between. The CDR3 consists of 15 residues. Germline CDR1 ENHRY, CDR2 SYGVKD. CDR3 amino acids: CAISTRPGYQETQYF. CDR3 DNA: TGTGCCATCAGTACCCGCCCGGGATACCAAGAGACCCAGTACTTC.

Only one count was recorded for this clone. The chain joins TRBV19 to TRBJ2-2; 8 bases match TRBD2. The CDR3 consists of 16 residues. The germline CDR1 and CDR2 sequences are LNHDA and SQIVND (reference sequence). Losses at the gene ends were 3 bases for V and 2 bases for J; bases not matched to a gene: 5. The CDR3 DNA follows: TGTGCCAGTAGTATCTTTAGCGGGATCAACACCGGGGAGCTGTTTTTT. Protein sequence: CASSIFSGINTGELFF.

The V call is TRBV11-2, the J call TRBJ2-7; 9 positions agree with TRBD2. V lost 1 base, J lost 4 bases, and 2 bases stayed unmatched. The CDR3 is made up of 14 amino acids. Looked up from germline, CDR1 is SGHAT and CDR2 is FQNNGV. The CDR3 protein is CASSLGLAEYEQYF. The CDR3 nucleotides are TGTGCCAGCAGCTTAGGACTAGCGGAGTACGAGCAGTACTTC.

V gene TRBV2 combines with J gene TRBJ2-7, with D perhaps matching TRBD1 (5 bases). Trimming shortened V by 3 bases and J by 2 bases, and 11 bases separated the two germline ends. Per the germline V gene, CDR1 is SNHLY and CDR2 is FYNNEI. This CDR3 is 14 amino acids long. The CDR3: CASSERQGPYEQYF. The CDR3 DNA is TGTGCCAGCAGTGAGAGGCAGGGCCCCTACGAGCAGTACTTC.

The rearrangement joins TRBV9 to TRBJ2-7; 7 positions match TRBD1. Trimming cost V 0 bases and J 2 bases; bases outside gene matches: 5. The germline V gene encodes CDR1 SGDLS and CDR2 YYNGEE. This CDR3 comprises 15 residues. The CDR3 loop reads CASSVGHRGPYEQYF. DNA of the CDR3: TGTGCCAGCAGCGTAGGGCACAGGGGACCCTACGAGCAGTACTTC.

This chain uses TRBV5-5 with TRBJ2-1; tentatively, D is TRBD1 (5 bases). V dropped 4 bases and J dropped 8 bases, with 13 bases sitting between them. The length of the CDR3 is 13 residues. Germline V gene data show CDR1 as SGHKS and CDR2 as YYEKEE (reference sequence). The chain's CDR3 is CASSLQGNHEQFF. CDR3 nucleotide sequence: TGTGCCAGCAGCCTGCAGGGAAACCATGAGCAGTTCTTC. Supplemented by reference TRBV5-5 and TRBJ2-1, the full variable domain reads DAGVTQSPTHLIKTRGQQVTLRCSPISGHKSVSWYQQVLGQGPQFIFQYYEKEERGRGNFPDRFSARQFPNYSSELNVNALLLGDSALYLCASSLQGNHEQFFGPGTRLTVL.

The chain uses TRBV29-1 and TRBJ2-7; TRBD2 matches 7 bases. This CDR3 has 13 amino acids. Unmatched junction bases numbered 6, after V lost 5 bases and J lost 2 bases. Germline V CDR1 and CDR2: SQVTM, ANQGSEA. The CDR3 bases are TGCAGCGTTCGGGGGGTATTCACCTACGAGCAGTACTTC. Translation: CSVRGVFTYEQYF.

The J gene is TRBJ2-1, the V gene TRBV5-1, with D unclear. The CDR3 covers 13 residues. Germline CDR1 SGHRS, CDR2 YFSETQ. Between the trimmed V and J ends, which lost 2 bases and 5 bases, there was a span of 8 bases. Written as DNA, the CDR3 is TGCGCCAGCAGCTTTGGAAGTAACAATGAGCAGTTCTTC. As protein: CASSFGSNNEQFF.

The chain carries TRBV6-4 and TRBJ2-3, with TRBD2 matching over 7 bases. V dropped 8 bases and J dropped 0; count of bases not matched to a gene: 5. There are 14 residues in the CDR3. CDR1 MRHNA and CDR2 SNTAGT come from the germline V gene. In nucleotides, the CDR3 is TGTGCCAGCCGTATGACTAGCAGCACAGATACGCAGTATTTT. Amino acid sequence: CASRMTSSTDTQYF.